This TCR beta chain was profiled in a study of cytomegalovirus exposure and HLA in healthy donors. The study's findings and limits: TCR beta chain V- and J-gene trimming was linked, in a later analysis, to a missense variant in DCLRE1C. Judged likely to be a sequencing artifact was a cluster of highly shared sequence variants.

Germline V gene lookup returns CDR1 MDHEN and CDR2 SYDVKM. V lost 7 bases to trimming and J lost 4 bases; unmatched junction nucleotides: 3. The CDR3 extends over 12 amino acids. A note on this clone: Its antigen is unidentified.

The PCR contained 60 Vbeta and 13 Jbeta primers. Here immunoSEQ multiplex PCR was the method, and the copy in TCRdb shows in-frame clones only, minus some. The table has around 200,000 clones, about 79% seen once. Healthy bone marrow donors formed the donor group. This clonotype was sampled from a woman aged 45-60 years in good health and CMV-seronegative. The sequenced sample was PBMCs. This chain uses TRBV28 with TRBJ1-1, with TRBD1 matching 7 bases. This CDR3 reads CASTQGSTEAFF. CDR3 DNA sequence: TGTGCCAGCACACAGGGGAGCACTGAAGCTTTCTTT.